This TCR beta chain was found in a study of blood T cell repertoires in COVID-19. Study-level background: Material from acute and convalescent COVID-19 was sourced from the United States, Italy and Spain. PBMCs, B-cell-depleted T cells, or T cells were the source of the cDNA or gDNA that made up the material.

Per the authors' pipeline: Amplification of reference gene primers provided the estimated nucleated cell counts. Assay: immunoSEQ multiplex PCR; the TCRdb copy retains only in-frame clones and omits some. The V and J calls and clone size are taken from that table; D and trimming were inferred from the DNA. The table includes about 190,000 clones, roughly four fifths detected once. Per the germline V gene, CDR1 is SGHTA and CDR2 is FQGNSA. V lost 5 bases to trimming and J lost 3 bases; unmatched junction nucleotides: 6. The CDR3 covers 15 residues. The sequencing sample was made of peripheral blood. The TCR sequence derives from a woman aged 45-65 years with acute or convalescent COVID-19. The rearrangement joins TRBV7-2 to TRBJ1-2; 10 nucleotides line up with TRBD1. CDR3 coding DNA: TGTGCCAGCAGCCTCAGGACAGGGGGATACTATGGCTACACCTTC. This encodes CASSLRTGGYYGYTF.